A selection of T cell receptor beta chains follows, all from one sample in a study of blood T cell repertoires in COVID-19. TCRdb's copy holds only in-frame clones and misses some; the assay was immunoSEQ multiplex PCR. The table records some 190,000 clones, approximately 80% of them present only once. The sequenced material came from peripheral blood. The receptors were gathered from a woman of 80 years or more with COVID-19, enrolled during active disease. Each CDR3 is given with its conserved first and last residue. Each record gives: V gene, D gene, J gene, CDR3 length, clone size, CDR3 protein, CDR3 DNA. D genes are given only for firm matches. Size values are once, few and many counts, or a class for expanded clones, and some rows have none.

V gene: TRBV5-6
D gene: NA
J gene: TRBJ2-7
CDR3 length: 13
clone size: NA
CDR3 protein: CASSWGPGYEQYF
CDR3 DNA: TGTGCCAGCAGCTGGGGGCCGGGATACGAGCAGTACTTC

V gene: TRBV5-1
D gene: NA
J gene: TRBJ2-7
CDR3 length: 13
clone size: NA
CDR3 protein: CASSRDNSYEQYF
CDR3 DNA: TGCGCCAGCAGCCGGGACAACTCCTACGAGCAGTACTTC

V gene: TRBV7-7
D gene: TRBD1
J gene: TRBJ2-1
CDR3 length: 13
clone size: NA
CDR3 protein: CASSLDRGNEQFF
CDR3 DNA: TGTGCTAGCAGCTTGGACAGGGGCAATGAGCAGTTCTTC

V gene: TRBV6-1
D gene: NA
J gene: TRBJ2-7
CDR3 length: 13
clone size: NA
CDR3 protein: CASSEYRTREQYF
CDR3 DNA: TGTGCCAGCAGTGAATACAGGACCCGGGAGCAGTACTTC

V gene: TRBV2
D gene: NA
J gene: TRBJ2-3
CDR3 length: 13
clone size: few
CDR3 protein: CASSDISTDTQYF
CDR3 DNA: TGTGCCAGCAGTGACATCAGCACAGATACGCAGTATTTT

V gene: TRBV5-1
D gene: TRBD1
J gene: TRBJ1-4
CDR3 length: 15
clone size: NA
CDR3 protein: CASSPTGTGEEKLFF
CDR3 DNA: TGCGCCAGCAGCCCGACCGGGACAGGGGAAGAAAAACTGTTTTTT

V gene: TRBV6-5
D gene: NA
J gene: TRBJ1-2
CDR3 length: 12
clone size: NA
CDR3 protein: CASRDRPYGYTF
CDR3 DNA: TGTGCCAGCAGGGACAGACCCTATGGCTACACCTTC

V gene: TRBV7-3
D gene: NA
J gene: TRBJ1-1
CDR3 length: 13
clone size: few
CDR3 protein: CASSGAMGTEAFF
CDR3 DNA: TGTGCCAGCAGCGGGGCCATGGGCACTGAAGCTTTCTTT

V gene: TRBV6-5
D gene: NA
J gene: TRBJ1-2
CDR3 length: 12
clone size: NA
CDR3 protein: CATQEPGVGYTF
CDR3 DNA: TGTGCCACTCAGGAGCCGGGGGTGGGCTACACCTTC

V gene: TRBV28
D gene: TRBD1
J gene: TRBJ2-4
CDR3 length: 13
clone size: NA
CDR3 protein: CASSLLQGPPWYF
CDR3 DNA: TGTGCCAGCAGTCTCCTACAGGGGCCGCCCTGGTACTTC

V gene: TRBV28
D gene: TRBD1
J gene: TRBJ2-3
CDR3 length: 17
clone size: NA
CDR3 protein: CASSLLGRQGGTDTQYF
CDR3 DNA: TGTGCCAGCAGTTTATTGGGCCGCCAGGGGGGCACAGATACGCAGTATTTT

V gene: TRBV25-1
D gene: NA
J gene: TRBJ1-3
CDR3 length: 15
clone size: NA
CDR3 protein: CASSAWGGSGNTIYF
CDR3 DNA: TGTGCCAGCAGTGCCTGGGGGGGCTCTGGAAACACCATATATTTT

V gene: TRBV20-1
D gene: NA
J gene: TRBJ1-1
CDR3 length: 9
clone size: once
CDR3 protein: CRANTEAFF
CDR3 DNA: TGCAGAGCCAACACTGAAGCTTTCTTT

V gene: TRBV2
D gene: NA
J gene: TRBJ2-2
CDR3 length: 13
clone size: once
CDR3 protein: CASSVKEIGELFF
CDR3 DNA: TGTGCCAGCAGTGTAAAGGAGATCGGGGAGCTGTTTTTT

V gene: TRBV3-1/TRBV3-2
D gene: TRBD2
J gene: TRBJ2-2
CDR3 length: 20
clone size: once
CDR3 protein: CASSQRGSLAGLANTGELFF
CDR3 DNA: TGTGCCAGCAGCCAAAGAGGGTCCCTAGCGGGGCTGGCGAACACCGGGGAGCTGTTTTTT

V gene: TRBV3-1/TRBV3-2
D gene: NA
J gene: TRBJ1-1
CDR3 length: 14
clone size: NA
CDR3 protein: CASSPAGRDTEAFF
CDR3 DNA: TGTGCCAGCAGCCCCGCGGGGAGGGACACTGAAGCTTTCTTT

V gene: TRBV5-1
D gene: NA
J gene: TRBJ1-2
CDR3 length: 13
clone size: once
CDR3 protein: CASSSTGSYGYTF
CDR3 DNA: TGCGCCAGCAGCTCTACAGGGTCCTATGGCTACACCTTC

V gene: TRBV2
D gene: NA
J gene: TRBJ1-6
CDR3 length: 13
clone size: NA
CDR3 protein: CASSGGQNSPLHF
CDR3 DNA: TGTGCCAGCAGCGGGGGGCAGAATTCACCCCTCCACTTT

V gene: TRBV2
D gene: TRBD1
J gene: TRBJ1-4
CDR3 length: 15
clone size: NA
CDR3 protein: CASSKLTGTNEKLFF
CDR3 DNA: TGTGCCAGCAGTAAACTGACAGGGACTAATGAAAAACTGTTTTTT

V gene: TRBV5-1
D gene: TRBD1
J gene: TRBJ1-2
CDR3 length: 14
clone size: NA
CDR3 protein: CASSWQDREDGYTF
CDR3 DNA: TGCGCCAGCAGCTGGCAGGACAGGGAGGATGGCTACACCTTC

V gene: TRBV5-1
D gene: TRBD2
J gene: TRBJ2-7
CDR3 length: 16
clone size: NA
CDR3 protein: CASSLLERDEFYEQYF
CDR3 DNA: TGCGCCAGCAGCTTGCTTGAGCGGGATGAGTTCTACGAGCAGTACTTC

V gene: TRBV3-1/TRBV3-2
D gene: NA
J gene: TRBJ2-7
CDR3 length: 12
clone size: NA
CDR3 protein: CASSWADGEQYF
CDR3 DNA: TGTGCCAGCAGCTGGGCCGACGGTGAGCAGTACTTC

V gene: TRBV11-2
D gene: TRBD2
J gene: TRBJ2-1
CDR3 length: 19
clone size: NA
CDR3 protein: CASSQRVSGSYRSYNEQFF
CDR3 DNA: TGTGCCAGCAGCCAGAGAGTTAGCGGGAGCTATCGCTCCTACAATGAGCAGTTCTTC

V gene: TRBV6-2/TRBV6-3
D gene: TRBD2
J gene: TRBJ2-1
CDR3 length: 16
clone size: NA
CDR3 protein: CASSYPAGGTYNEQFF
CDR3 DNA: TGTGCCAGCAGTTACCCAGCGGGGGGTACCTACAATGAGCAGTTCTTC

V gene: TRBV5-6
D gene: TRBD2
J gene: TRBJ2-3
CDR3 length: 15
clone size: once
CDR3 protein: CASSRGLAGLDTQYF
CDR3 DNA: TGTGCCAGCAGTCGTGGACTAGCGGGGCTGGATACGCAGTATTTT

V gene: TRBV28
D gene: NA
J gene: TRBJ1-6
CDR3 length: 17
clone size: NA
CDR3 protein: CASSLTLRSSYNSPLHF
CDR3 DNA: TGTGCCAGCAGTTTAACCCTTCGGAGCTCCTATAATTCACCCCTCCACTTT

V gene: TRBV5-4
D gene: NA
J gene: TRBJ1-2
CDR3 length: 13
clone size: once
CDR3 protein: CASSSGSWYGYTF
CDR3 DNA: TGTGCCAGCAGCTCCGGGTCCTGGTATGGCTACACCTTC

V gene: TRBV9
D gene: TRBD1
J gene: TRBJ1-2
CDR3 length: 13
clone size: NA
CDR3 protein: CASSQGGSSGYTF
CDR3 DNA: TGTGCCAGCAGCCAGGGGGGCTCCTCCGGCTACACCTTC

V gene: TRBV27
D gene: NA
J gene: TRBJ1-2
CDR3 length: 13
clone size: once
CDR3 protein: CASGSPGNYGYTF
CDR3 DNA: TGTGCCAGCGGGTCGCCGGGAAACTATGGCTACACCTTC

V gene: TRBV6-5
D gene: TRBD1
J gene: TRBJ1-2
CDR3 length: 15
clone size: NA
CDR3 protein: CASKLMTGAGHGYTF
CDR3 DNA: TGTGCCAGCAAGCTAATGACAGGGGCTGGTCATGGCTACACCTTC

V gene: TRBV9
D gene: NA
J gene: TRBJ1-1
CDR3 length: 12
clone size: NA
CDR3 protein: CASSVGVGGAFF
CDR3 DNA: TGTGCCAGCAGCGTCGGGGTCGGCGGGGCTTTCTTT

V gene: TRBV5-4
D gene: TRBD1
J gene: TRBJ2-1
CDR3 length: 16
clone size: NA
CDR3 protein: CASSIQGSPSYNEQFF
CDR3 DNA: TGTGCCAGCAGCATACAGGGGAGTCCCTCCTACAATGAGCAGTTCTTC

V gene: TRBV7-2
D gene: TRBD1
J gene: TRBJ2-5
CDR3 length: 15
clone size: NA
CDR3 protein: CASSLNRGDQETQYF
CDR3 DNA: TGTGCCAGCAGCTTAAACAGGGGGGACCAAGAGACCCAGTACTTC

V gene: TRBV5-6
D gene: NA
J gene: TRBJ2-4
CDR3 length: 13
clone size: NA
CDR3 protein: CASSYAHGNIQYF
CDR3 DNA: TGTGCCAGCAGCTATGCGCACGGAAACATTCAGTACTTC

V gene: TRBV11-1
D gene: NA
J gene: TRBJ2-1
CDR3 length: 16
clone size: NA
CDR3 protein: CASSTRPQSSYNEQFF
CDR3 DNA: TGTGCCAGCAGCACTAGACCTCAGAGCTCCTACAATGAGCAGTTCTTC

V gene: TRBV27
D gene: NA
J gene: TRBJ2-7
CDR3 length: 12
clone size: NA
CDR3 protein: CASSSRSYEQYF
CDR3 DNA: TGTGCCAGCAGTTCCCGCTCCTACGAGCAGTACTTC

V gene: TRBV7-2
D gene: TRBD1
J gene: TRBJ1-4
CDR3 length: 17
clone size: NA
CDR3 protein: CASSLAPSGQGEEKLFF
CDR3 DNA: TGTGCCAGCAGCTTAGCCCCCTCGGGACAGGGAGAGGAAAAACTGTTTTTT

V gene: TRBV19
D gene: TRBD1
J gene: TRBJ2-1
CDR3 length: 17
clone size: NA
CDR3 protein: CASTPPTGTGLYNEQFF
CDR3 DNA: TGTGCCAGTACCCCCCCTACCGGGACAGGACTTTACAATGAGCAGTTCTTC

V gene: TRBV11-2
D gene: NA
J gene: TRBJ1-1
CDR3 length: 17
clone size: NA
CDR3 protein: CASTPRRGRIMNTEAFF
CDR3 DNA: TGTGCCAGCACCCCGCGGCGGGGACGGATCATGAACACTGAAGCTTTCTTT

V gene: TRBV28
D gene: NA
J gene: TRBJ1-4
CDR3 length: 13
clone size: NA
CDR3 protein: CAIRRGGGEKLFF
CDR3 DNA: TGTGCCATTAGGCGGGGAGGAGGGGAAAAACTGTTTTTT

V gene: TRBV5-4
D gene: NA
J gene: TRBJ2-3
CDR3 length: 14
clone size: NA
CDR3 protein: CASTTGIPGDTQYF
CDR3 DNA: TGTGCCAGCACCACAGGGATTCCGGGAGATACGCAGTATTTT

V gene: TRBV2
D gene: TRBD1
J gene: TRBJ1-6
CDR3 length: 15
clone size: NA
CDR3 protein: CASSRTGSYNSPLHF
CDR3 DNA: TGTGCCAGCAGCCGGACAGGGTCCTATAATTCACCCCTCCACTTT

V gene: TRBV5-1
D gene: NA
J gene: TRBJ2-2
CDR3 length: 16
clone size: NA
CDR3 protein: CASSSYSGSRVGELFF
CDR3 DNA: TGCGCCAGCAGCTCATACTCCGGGTCTCGGGTCGGGGAGCTGTTTTTT

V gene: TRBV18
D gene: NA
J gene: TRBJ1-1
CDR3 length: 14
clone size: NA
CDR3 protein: CASSPGGVNTEAFF
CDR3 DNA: TGTGCCAGCTCACCAGGCGGGGTGAACACTGAAGCTTTCTTT

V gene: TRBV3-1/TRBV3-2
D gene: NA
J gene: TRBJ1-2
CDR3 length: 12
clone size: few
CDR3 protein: CASSQGVAQHTF
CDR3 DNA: TGTGCCAGCAGCCAAGGTGTAGCCCAACACACCTTC

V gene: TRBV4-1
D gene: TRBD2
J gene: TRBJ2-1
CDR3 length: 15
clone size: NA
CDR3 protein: CASSQGDYVYNEQFF
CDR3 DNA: TGCGCCAGCAGCCAAGGGGACTACGTTTACAATGAGCAGTTCTTC

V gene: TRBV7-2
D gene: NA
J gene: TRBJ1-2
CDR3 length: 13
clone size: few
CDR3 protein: CASSSGQNYGYTF
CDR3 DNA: TGTGCCAGCAGCTCCGGACAGAACTATGGCTACACCTTC

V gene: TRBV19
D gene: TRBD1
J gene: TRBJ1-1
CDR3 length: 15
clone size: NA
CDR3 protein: CASSPKQGGAMGAFF
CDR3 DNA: TGTGCCAGTAGCCCAAAACAGGGGGGAGCTATGGGAGCTTTCTTT

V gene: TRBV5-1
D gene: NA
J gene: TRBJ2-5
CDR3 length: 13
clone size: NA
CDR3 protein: CASSGTPEETQYF
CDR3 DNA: TGCGCCAGCAGCGGTACACCTGAAGAGACCCAGTACTTC

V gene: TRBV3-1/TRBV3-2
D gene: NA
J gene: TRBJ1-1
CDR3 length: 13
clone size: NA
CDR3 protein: CASSPGVNTEAFF
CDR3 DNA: TGTGCCAGCAGCCCCGGGGTGAACACTGAAGCTTTCTTT

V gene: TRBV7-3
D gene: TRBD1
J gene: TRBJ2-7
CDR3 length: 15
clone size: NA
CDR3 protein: CASSPQPGQSYEQYF
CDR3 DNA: TGTGCCAGCAGCCCACAGCCGGGACAGTCCTACGAGCAGTACTTC

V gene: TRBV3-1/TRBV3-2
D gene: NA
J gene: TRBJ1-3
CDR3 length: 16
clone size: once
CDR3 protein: CASSQEPRHLGNTIYF
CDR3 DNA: TGTGCCAGCAGCCAAGAGCCCAGACACCTCGGAAACACCATATATTTT

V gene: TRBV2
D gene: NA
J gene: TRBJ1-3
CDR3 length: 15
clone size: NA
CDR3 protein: CASRAWRTAGNTIYF
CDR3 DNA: TGTGCCAGCAGAGCTTGGCGGACAGCTGGAAACACCATATATTTT

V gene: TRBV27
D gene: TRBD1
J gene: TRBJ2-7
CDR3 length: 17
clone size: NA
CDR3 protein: CASSFLSGQGVSYEQYF
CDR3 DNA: TGTGCCAGCAGTTTTCTAAGTGGACAGGGTGTTTCCTACGAGCAGTACTTC

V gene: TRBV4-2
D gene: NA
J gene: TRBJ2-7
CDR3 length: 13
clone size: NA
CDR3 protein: CASSQDRWYEQYF
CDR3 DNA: TGTGCCAGCAGCCAAGACAGGTGGTACGAGCAGTACTTC

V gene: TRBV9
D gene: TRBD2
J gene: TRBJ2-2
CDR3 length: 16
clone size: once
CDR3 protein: CASRLGTSLNTGELFF
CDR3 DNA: TGTGCCAGCAGGCTCGGGACTAGCCTGAACACCGGGGAGCTGTTTTTT

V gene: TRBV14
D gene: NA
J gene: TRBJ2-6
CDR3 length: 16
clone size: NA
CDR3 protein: CASSSEGPSGANVLTF
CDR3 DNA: TGTGCCAGCAGCTCGGAGGGGCCCTCTGGGGCCAACGTCCTGACTTTC